This T cell receptor beta chain was identified in a study of blood T cell repertoires in COVID-19. Study-level information: Acute and convalescent COVID-19 samples came from the United States, Italy and Spain.

Assay: immunoSEQ multiplex PCR; the TCRdb copy retains only in-frame clones and omits some. The repertoire includes under 350,000 clones, roughly 85% of them detected once, and 4% to 5.5% sits in the top ten. Germline-derived CDR1 and CDR2 are SGHRS and YFSETQ. Unmatched junction bases numbered 5, after V lost 4 bases and J lost 0 bases. The CDR3 consists of 18 residues. Clinical histories supplied by participants themselves formed the basis of cohort assignment. The sample comprised PBMCs or T cells enriched from blood (not recorded which). The chain employs TRBV5-1 and TRBJ2-1, with 15 bases identical to TRBD2. This TCR was sampled from a woman between 35 and 50 years old with acute COVID-19. The CDR3 DNA reads as TGCGCCAGCAGCATCGGACTAGCGGGGGGGAACTCCTACAATGAGCAGTTCTTC. Translation gives CASSIGLAGGNSYNEQFF.